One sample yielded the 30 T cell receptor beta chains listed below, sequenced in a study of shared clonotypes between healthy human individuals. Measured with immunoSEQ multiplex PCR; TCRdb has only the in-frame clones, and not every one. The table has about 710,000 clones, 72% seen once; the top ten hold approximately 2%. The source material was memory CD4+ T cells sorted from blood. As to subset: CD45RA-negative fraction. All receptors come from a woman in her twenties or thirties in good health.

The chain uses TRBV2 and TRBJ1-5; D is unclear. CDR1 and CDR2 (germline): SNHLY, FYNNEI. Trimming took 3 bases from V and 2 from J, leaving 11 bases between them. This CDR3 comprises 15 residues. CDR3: CASSDKGFGNQPQHF. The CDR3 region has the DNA TGTGCCAGCAGTGATAAAGGGTTCGGCAATCAGCCCCAGCATTTT.

This CDR3 reads CASSPFGGLFSDGRNTIYF. Here the CDR3 DNA reads TGTGCCAGCAGCCCTTTCGGGGGGCTCTTCTCTGATGGAAGAAACACCATATATTTT. The chain carries TRBV9 and TRBJ1-3; D might be TRBD1 (6 bases). Germline CDR1 reads SGDLS; CDR2 reads YYNGEE. The CDR3 contains 19 residues. The V gene lost 4 bases and the J gene lost 5 bases, with 28 bases spanning the gap.

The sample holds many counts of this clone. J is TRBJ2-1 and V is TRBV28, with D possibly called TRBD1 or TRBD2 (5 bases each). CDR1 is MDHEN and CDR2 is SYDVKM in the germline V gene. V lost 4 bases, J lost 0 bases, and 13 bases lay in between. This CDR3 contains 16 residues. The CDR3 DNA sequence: TGTGCCAGCAGTTGGGGGATACCTTTCTCCTACAATGAGCAGTTCTTC. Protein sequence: CASSWGIPFSYNEQFF.

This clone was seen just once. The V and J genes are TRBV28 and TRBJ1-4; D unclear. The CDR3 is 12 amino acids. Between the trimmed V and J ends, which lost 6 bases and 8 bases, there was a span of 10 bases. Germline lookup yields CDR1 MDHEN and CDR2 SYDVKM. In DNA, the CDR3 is TGTGCCAGCAGGGTGGTGAGCGAAAAACTGTTTTTT. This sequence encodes CASRVVSEKLFF.

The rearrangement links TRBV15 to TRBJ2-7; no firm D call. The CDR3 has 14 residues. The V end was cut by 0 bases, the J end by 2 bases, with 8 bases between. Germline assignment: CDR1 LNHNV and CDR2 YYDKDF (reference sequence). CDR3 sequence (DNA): TGTGCCACCAGCAGAGAAGGCAGCACCTACGAGCAGTACTTC. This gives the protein CATSREGSTYEQYF.

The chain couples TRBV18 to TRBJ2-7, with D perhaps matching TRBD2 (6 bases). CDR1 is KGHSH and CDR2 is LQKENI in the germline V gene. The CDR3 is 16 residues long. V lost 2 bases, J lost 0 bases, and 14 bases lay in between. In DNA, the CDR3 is TGTGCCAGCTCACCAATGCAAGACGGGGGCTCCTACGAGCAGTACTTC. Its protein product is CASSPMQDGGSYEQYF.

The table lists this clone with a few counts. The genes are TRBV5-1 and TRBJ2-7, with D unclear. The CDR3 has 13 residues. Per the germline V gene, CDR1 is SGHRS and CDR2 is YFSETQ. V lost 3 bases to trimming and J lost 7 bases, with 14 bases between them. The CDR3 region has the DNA TGCGCCAGCAGCTCTTACTTCGGCTCTGAGCAGTACTTC. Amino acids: CASSSYFGSEQYF.

CDR3 in amino acids: CASSQGHRGDEQFF. The DNA of the CDR3 is TGTGCCAGCAGCCAAGGACATCGCGGGGATGAGCAGTTCTTC. The V gene is TRBV4-2, the J gene TRBJ2-1, with a weak D call TRBD2 (6 bases). V was cut by 1 base and J by 8 bases, with 12 bases left in between. The CDR3 covers 14 residues. The V gene's germline CDR1 is LGHNA and CDR2 YNFKEQ.

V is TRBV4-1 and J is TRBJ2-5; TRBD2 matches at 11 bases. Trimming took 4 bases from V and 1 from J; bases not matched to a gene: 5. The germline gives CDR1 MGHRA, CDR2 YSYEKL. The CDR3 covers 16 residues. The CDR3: CASSRGTSGFQETQYF. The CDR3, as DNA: TGCGCCAGCAGCCGAGGGACTAGCGGTTTCCAAGAGACCCAGTACTTC.

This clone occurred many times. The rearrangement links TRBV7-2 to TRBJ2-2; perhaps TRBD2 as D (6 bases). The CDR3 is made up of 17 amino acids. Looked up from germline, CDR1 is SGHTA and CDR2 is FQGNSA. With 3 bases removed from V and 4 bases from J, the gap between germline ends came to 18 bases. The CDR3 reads CASSFDRLTRITGELFF. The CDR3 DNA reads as TGTGCCAGCAGCTTCGATAGGCTGACTAGGATCACCGGGGAGCTGTTTTTT.

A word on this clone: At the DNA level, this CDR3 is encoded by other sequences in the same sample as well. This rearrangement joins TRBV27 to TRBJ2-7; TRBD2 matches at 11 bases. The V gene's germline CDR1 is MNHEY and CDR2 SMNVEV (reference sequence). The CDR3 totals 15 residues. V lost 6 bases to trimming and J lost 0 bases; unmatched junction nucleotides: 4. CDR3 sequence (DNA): TGTGCCAGCAGCCCCGGACTAGCGGGCTCCTACGAGCAGTACTTC. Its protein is CASSPGLAGSYEQYF.

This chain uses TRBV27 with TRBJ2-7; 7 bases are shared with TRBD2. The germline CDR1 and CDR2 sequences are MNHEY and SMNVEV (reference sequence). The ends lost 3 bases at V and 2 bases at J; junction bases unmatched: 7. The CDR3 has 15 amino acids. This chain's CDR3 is CASSFGREPTYEQYF. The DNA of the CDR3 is TGTGCCAGCAGTTTTGGGCGGGAGCCCACCTACGAGCAGTACTTC.

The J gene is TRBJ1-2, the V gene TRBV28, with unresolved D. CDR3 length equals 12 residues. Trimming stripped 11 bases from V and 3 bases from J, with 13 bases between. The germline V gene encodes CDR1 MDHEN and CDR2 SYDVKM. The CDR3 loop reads CASRQDHYGYTF. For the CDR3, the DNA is TGTGCCTCGAGGCAGGACCACTATGGCTACACCTTC.

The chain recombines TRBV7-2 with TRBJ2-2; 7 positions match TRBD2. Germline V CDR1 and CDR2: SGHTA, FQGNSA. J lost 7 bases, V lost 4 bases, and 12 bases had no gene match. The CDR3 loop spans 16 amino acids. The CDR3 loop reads CASSSRPTSVSGELFF. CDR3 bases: TGTGCCAGCAGCTCGCGCCCCACTAGCGTAAGCGGGGAGCTGTTTTTT.

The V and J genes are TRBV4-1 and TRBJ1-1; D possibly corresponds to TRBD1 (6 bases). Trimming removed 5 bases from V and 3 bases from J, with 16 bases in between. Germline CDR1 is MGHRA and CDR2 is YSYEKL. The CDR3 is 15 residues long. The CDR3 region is CASSKGYRDDTEAFF. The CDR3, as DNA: TGCGCCAGCAGCAAAGGTTACAGGGACGACACTGAAGCTTTCTTT.

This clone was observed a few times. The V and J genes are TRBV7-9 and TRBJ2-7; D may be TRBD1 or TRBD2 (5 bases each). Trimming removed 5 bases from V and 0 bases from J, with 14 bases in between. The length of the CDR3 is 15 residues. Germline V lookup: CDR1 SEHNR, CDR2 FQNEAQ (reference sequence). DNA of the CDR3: TGTGCCAGCAGCCCAGGGACCCCGCACTCCTACGAGCAGTACTTC. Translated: CASSPGTPHSYEQYF.

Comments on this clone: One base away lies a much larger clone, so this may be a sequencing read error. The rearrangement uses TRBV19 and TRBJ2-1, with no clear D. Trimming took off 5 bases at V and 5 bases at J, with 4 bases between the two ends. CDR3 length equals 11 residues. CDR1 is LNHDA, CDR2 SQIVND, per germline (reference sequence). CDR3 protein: CASSGHNEQFF. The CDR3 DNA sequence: TGTGCCAGTAGTGGGCACAATGAGCAGTTCTTC. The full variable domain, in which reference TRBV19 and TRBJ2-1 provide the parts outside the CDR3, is DGGITQSPKYLFRKEGQNVTLSCEQNLNHDAMYWYRQDPGQGLRLIYYSQIVNDFQKGDIAEGYSVSREKKESFPLTVTSAQKNPTAFYLCASSGHNEQFFGPGTRLTVL.

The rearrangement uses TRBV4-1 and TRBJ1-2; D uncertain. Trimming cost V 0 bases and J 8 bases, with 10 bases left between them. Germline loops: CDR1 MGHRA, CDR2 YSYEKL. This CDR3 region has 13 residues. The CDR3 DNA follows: TGCGCCAGCAGCCAAGAAATGGTTAACGGCTACACCTTC. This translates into CASSQEMVNGYTF.

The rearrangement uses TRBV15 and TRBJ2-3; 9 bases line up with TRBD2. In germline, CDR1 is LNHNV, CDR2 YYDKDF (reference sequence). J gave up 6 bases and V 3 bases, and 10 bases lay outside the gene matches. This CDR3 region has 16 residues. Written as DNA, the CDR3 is TGTGCCACCAGCAGTATAGCGGGAGCGGTTCTGGATACGCAGTATTTT. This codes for CATSSIAGAVLDTQYF.

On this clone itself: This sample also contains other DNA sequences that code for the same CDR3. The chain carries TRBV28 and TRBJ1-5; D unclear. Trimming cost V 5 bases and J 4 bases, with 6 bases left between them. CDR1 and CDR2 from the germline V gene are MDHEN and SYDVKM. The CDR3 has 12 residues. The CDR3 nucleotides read TGTGCCAGCAGTCCCCCTAATCAGCCCCAGCATTTT. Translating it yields CASSPPNQPQHF.

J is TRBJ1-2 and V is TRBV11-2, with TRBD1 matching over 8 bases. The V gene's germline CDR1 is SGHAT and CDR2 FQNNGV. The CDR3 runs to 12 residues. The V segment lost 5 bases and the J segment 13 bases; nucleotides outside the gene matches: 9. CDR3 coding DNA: TGTGCCAGCAGCCCGAGGACAGGGTGGTCCACCTTC. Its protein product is CASSPRTGWSTF.

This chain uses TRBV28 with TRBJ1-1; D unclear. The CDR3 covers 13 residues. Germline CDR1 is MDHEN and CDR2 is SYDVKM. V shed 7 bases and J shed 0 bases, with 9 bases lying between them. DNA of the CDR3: TGTGCCAGCAACCGGGTCATGAACACTGAAGCTTTCTTT. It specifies CASNRVMNTEAFF.

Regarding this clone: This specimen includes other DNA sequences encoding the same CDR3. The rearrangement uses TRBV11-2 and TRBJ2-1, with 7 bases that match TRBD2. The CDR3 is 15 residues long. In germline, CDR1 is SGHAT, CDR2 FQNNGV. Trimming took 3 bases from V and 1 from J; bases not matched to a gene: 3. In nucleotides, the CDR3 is TGTGCCAGCAGCTTCGGGGGAGGGTCCTACAATGAGCAGTTCTTC. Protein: CASSFGGGSYNEQFF.

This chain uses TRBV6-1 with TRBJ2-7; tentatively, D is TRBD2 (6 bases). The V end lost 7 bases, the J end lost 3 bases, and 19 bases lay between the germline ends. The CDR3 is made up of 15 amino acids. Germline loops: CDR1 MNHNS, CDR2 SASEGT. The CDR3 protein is CASTTTLGGFYEQYF. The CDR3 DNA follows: TGTGCCAGCACCACAACTCTGGGGGGATTCTACGAGCAGTACTTC.

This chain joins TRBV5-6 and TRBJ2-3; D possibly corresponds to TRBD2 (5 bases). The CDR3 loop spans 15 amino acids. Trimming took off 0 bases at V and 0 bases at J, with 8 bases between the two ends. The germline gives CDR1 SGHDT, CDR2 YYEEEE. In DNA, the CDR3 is TGTGCCAGCAGCTTGGAGAGGGCGAGCACAGATACGCAGTATTTT. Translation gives CASSLERASTDTQYF.

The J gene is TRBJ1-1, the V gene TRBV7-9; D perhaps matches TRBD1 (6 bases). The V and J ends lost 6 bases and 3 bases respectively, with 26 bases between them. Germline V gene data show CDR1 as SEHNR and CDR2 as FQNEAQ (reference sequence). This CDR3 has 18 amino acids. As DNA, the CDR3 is TGTGCCAGCAGGCAACCTTCGAATCAGGGGCGTAGGGACACTGAAGCTTTCTTT. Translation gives CASRQPSNQGRRDTEAFF.

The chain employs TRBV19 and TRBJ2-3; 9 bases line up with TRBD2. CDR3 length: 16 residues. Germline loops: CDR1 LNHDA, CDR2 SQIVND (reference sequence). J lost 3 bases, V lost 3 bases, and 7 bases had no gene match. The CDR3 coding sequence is TGTGCCAGTAGTATCTGGCGGGAGGGCAGGACAGATACGCAGTATTTT. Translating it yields CASSIWREGRTDTQYF.

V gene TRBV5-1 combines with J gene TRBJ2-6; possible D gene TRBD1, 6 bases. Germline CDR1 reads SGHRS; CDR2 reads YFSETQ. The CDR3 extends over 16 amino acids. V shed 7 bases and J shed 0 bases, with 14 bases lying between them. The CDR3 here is CASHRALGSGANVLTF. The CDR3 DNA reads TGCGCCAGCCACAGGGCTCTCGGCTCTGGGGCCAACGTCCTGACTTTC. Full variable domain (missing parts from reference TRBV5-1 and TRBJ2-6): KAGVTQTPRYLIKTRGQQVTLSCSPISGHRSVSWYQQTPGQGLQFLFEYFSETQRNKGNFPGRFSGRQFSNSRSEMNVSTLELGDSALYLCASHRALGSGANVLTFGAGSRLTVL.

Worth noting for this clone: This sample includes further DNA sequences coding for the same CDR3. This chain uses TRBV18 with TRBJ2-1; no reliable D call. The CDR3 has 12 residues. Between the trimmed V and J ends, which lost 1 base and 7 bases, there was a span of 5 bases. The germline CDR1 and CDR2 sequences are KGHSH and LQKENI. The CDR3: CASSPRENEQFF. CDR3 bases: TGTGCCAGCTCACCACGCGAGAATGAGCAGTTCTTC.

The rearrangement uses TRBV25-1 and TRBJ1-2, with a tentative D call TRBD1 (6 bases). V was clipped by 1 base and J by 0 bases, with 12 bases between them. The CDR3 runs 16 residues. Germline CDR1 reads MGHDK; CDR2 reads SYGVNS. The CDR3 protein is CASSELTWTANYGYTF. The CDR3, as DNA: TGTGCCAGCAGTGAATTGACGTGGACAGCTAACTATGGCTACACCTTC.